This T cell receptor beta chain was sequenced during a study of shared clonotypes between healthy human individuals. After removal of 4 bases from V and 0 bases from J, the junction contained 3 bases not matched to a gene. Germline CDR1 and CDR2: MGHDK and SYGVNS. The CDR3 runs to 15 residues. Profiled with immunoSEQ multiplex PCR; TCRdb holds only in-frame clones, not every one. This table holds about 750,000 clones, nearly 95% found once. This clone has a single count. In the naive CD8 group, cells lacked CD45RO and were positively selected for CCR7, so terminally differentiated effector memory CD45RA+ cells were left out.

The clonotype originates from a man between 25 and 39 years old in good health. The specimen was naive CD8+ T cells sorted from blood. V usage is TRBV25-1 and J usage is TRBJ2-7, with TRBD2 matching over 10 bases. The CDR3 spells CASSAGLAYSYEQYF. CDR3 sequence (DNA): TGTGCCAGCAGTGCGGGACTAGCGTACTCCTACGAGCAGTACTTC.